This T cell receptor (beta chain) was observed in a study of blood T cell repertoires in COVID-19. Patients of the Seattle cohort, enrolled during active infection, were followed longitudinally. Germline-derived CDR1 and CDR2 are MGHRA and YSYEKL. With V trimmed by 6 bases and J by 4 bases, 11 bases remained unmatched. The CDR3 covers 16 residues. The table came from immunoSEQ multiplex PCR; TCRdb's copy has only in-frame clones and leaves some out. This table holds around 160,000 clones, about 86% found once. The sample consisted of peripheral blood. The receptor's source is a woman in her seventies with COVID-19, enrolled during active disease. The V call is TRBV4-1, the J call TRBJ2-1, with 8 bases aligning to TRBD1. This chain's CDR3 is CASRSPGTGAYNEQFF. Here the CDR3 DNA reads TGCGCCAGCAGAAGTCCAGGGACAGGTGCATACAATGAGCAGTTCTTC.